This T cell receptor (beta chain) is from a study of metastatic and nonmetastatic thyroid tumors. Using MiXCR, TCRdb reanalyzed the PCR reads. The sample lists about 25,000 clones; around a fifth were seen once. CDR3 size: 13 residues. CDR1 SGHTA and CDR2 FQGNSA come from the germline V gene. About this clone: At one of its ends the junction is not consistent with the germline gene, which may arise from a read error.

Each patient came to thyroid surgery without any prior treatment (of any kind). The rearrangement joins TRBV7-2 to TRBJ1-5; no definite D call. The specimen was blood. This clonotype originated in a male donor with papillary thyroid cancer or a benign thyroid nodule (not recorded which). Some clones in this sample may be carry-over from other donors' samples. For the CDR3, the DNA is TGTGCCAGAAGCTTATTCTCCAACCAGCCCCAGCATTTT. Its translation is CARSLFSNQPQHF.